These 9 T cell receptor beta chains originate from one sample sequenced in a study of persistence of HIV-infected CD4 T cells. No antigen has been assigned to these receptors. This nonspecific control used anti-CD3/anti-CD28 bead stimulation of CD4+ T cells. Sorting of responding CD4+ T cells relied on upregulated CD40 ligand together with CD69. Sequencing used immunoSEQ version 4 in survey mode. Assay: immunoSEQ multiplex PCR; the TCRdb copy retains only in-frame clones and omits some. The sample yields 30,000 to 45,000 clones, around 90% seen once. Sample: CD4+ T cells sorted from PBMCs after roughly 18-hour stimulation, taken from a patient who received antiretroviral therapy. Receptors were obtained from an adult man with HIV who was CMV-seropositive.

The rearrangement links TRBV3-1 (or the pseudogene TRBV3-2) to TRBJ2-5; D gene ambiguous. V shed 4 bases and J shed 1 base, with 13 bases lying between them. CDR1 and CDR2 from the germline V gene are LGHDT and YNNKEL (reference sequence). CDR3 length: 15 amino acids. CDR3 sequence: CASSRARIGQETQYF. DNA of the CDR3: TGTGCCAGCAGCCGGGCTAGAATAGGCCAAGAGACCCAGTACTTC.

This chain joins TRBV4-2 and TRBJ1-5, with 8 nucleotides matching TRBD1. The CDR3 consists of 14 residues. The V gene end was trimmed by 4 bases and the J gene end by 7 bases; junction bases not matched to a gene: 6. Germline CDR1 LGHNA, CDR2 YNFKEQ. The CDR3 protein is CASSLGTGGQPQHF. In nucleotides, the CDR3 is TGTGCCAGCAGCCTTGGGACAGGCGGGCAGCCCCAGCATTTT.

This chain connects TRBV10-3 to TRBJ1-1, with 7 bases aligning to TRBD1. Germline V gene sequence: CDR1 ENHRY, CDR2 SYGVKD. J was trimmed by 1 base and V by 10 bases; bases with no gene match: 3. This CDR3 comprises 12 residues. CDR3 DNA: TGTGCCACCGGGACAGCGAACACTGAAGCTTTCTTT. Its translation is CATGTANTEAFF.

This clone was counted only a few times. The J gene is TRBJ1-6, the V gene TRBV28, with 12 positions matching TRBD1. V was pared by 6 bases and J by 8 bases, with 5 bases of the junction left unmatched. Per the germline V gene, CDR1 is MDHEN and CDR2 is SYDVKM. The CDR3 totals 15 residues. The CDR3, as DNA: TGTGCCAGCAGACCGGGACAGGGGGCTTATTCACCCCTCCACTTT. It encodes CASRPGQGAYSPLHF. Together with reference TRBV28 and TRBJ1-6, the CDR3 gives the full variable domain: DVKVTQSSRYLVKRTGEKVFLECVQDMDHENMFWYRQDPGLGLRLIYFSYDVKMKEKGDIPEGYSVSREKKERFSLILESASTNQTSMYLCASRPGQGAYSPLHFGNGTRLTVT.

The genes are TRBV19 and TRBJ1-6; a weak D match, TRBD1 (6 bases). V was clipped by 6 bases and J by 9 bases, with 18 bases between them. CDR1 and CDR2 from the germline V gene are LNHDA and SQIVND (reference sequence). CDR3 length equals 15 residues. The CDR3 loop is CASSAKGGSSSPLHF. Here the CDR3 DNA reads TGTGCCAGTAGCGCAAAGGGGGGCTCCTCTTCACCCCTCCACTTT.

The chain is built from TRBV4-3 and TRBJ1-3, with D unclear. Germline CDR1 and CDR2: LGHNA and YSLEER. This CDR3 has 17 residues. Trimming removed 0 bases at V and 0 bases at J, with 12 bases between. This CDR3 is CASSQETAGVSGNTIYF. The CDR3 DNA is TGCGCCAGCAGCCAAGAAACCGCCGGAGTCTCTGGAAACACCATATATTTT.

The chain links TRBV19 to TRBJ1-5; D unresolved. The CDR3 is 15 residues long. The V and J ends lost 7 bases and 0 bases respectively, with 13 bases between them. Germline CDR1 LNHDA, CDR2 SQIVND (reference sequence). The CDR3 reads CASKSGENSNQPQHF. The DNA of the CDR3 is TGTGCCAGTAAATCCGGGGAGAATAGCAATCAGCCCCAGCATTTT.

This chain links TRBV7-6 with TRBJ1-3, with TRBD1 as a possible D gene (6 bases). This CDR3 region has 16 residues. The V gene lost 4 bases and the J gene lost 1 base, with 14 bases spanning the gap. The V gene's germline CDR1 is SGHVS and CDR2 FNYEAQ. CDR3 residues: CASSSYRARSGNTIYF. The CDR3 DNA reads TGTGCCAGCAGCTCCTACAGGGCCCGTTCTGGAAACACCATATATTTT.

The V gene is TRBV7-2, the J gene TRBJ1-1, with TRBD1 identical over 7 bases. There are 16 residues in the CDR3. Germline CDR1 SGHTA, CDR2 FQGNSA. V shed 5 bases and J 0 bases; nucleotides not matched to a gene: 9. CDR3: CASSVDRARMNTEAFF. CDR3 bases: TGTGCCAGCAGCGTTGACAGGGCCCGTATGAACACTGAAGCTTTCTTT.